The T cell receptor (beta chain) under discussion was sequenced for a study of identical twins. Through template switching, a universal primer site was introduced, and the cDNA contained unique molecular identifiers. TCRdb reprocessed the 5' RACE reads with MiXCR, giving one entry per CDR3 protein. Here the sample spans 300,000 to 400,000 distinct CDR3 sequences, 9% to 10% being singletons. Findings of the study overall: Invariant MAIT and iNKT cells may have partly biased zero-insertion analyses.

Trimming stripped 1 base from V and 4 bases from J, with 16 bases between. Germline V CDR1 and CDR2: SEHNR, FQNEAQ (reference sequence). This CDR3 is built from 16 residues. Regarding this clonotype: Its antigen remains unknown.

The chain employs TRBV7-9 and TRBJ1-1; perhaps TRBD1 as D (6 bases). This receptor was taken from a woman between 45 and 60 years old in good health. Sequenced input: naive T cells sorted from blood. CDR3 loop: CASSLVAGAPGTEAFF. The CDR3 DNA sequence: TGTGCCAGCAGCTTAGTTGCAGGGGCGCCTGGCACTGAAGCTTTCTTT. The entire variable domain, with the rest obtained from reference TRBV7-9 and TRBJ1-1, is as follows: DTGVSQNPRHKITKRGQNVTFRCDPISEHNRLYWYRQTLGQGPEFLTYFQNEAQLEKSRLLSDRFSAERPKGSFSTLEIQRTEQGDSAMYLCASSLVAGAPGTEAFFGQGTRLTVV.